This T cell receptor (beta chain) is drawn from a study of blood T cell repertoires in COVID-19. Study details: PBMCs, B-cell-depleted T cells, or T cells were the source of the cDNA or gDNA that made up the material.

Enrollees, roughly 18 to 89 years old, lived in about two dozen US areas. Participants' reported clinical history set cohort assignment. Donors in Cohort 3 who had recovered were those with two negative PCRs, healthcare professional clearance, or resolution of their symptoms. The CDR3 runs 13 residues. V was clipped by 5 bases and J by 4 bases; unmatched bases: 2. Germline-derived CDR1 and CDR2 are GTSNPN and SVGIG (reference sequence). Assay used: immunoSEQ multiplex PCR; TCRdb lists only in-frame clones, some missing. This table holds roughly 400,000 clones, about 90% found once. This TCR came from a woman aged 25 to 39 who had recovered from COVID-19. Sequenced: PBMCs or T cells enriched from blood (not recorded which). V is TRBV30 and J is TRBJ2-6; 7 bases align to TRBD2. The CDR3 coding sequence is TGTGCCTGGTCGGGGGGAGGGGCCAACGTCCTGACTTTC. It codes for CAWSGGGANVLTF.